The entry below describes one T cell receptor beta chain. Its antigen remains unidentified. The data were taken from a study of T-cell memory formation after mild COVID-19. Study results and caveats: Pre-infection memory carried some responding clones, suggesting that cross-reactive memory joined.

TCRdb analysed the 5' RACE reads with MiXCR anew, one entry per CDR3 protein. The data show around 470,000 distinct CDR3 sequences, about 20% seen once. This CDR3 region has 16 residues. Trimming took 5 bases from V and 2 from J, leaving 19 bases between them. The germline V gene has CDR1 SGHVS and CDR2 FQNEAQ. The receptor's source is an adult woman who had mild COVID-19 (a few samples of this study predate the infection). Cell type and time point are not known. This sequence joins TRBV7-8 and TRBJ2-7, with TRBD1 as a possible D gene (5 bases). Input material: PBMCs or a T cell subset sorted from them (not recorded which). The CDR3 bases are TGTGCCAGCAGCCCCCACGTAGGGGTCGATACCTACGAGCAGTACTTC. Protein: CASSPHVGVDTYEQYF.